This T cell receptor (beta chain) was recorded in a study of beta chain features in type 1 diabetes. Reverse transcription of all isolated RNA meant that expressed TCRB transcripts were sequenced. The data were produced by immunoSEQ multiplex PCR, yet TCRdb's version contains in-frame clones alone and is incomplete. The sample yields 600,000 or so clones, 11% to 15% seen once. Looked up from germline, CDR1 is GTSNPN and CDR2 is SVGIG (reference sequence). Unmatched junction bases numbered 2, after V lost 1 base and J lost 1 base. The CDR3 is 14 amino acids. Study-level points and caveats: Researchers report that Type 1 diabetes patients had moderately but significantly shorter TCRB CDR3s across all four CD4+ subsets. VDJ junctions from type 1 diabetes patients carried fewer insertions and larger deletions. The analysis here could not establish whether HLA type shapes TCRB rearrangement.

Worth noting for this clone: Its antigen is not identified.

Purity exceeded 95% in all sorted populations. The receptor's source is a man younger than 30 with type 1 diabetes. The V call is TRBV30, the J call TRBJ2-3; 7 nucleotides match TRBD1. Sequencing used naive CD4+ T cells from blood. The CDR3 loop is CAWSDQGGTDTQYF. CDR3 bases: TGTGCCTGGAGTGACCAGGGGGGCACAGATACGCAGTATTTT. Looking up the rest from reference TRBV30 and TRBJ2-3 gives the full variable domain: SQTIHQWPATLVQPVGSPLSLECTVEGTSNPNLYWYRQAAGRGLQLLFYSVGIGQISSEVPQNLSASRPQDRQFILSSKKLLLSDSGFYLCAWSDQGGTDTQYFGPGTRLTVL.